One sample yielded the 5 T cell receptor beta chains listed below, sequenced in a study of OX40 agonist ivuxolimab in advanced cancers. Libraries were prepared by immunoSEQ multiplex PCR; TCRdb keeps only in-frame clonotypes and omits some of them. In the table there are 60,000 to 70,000 clones, 75% to 85% of which are singletons. The source was CD4+ or CD8+ T cells sorted from blood, collected in a trial of the OX40 agonist ivuxolimab. Receptors originate from an adult with an advanced solid tumor such as melanoma, head and neck, liver or kidney cancer.

This chain uses TRBV21-1 with TRBJ2-7; TRBD1 is taken as the D call from the table, unchecked against the DNA. TRBV21-1 is noted as a pseudogene. The CDR3 totals 16 residues. The CDR3 reads CASSINGKGHSYEQYF. The CDR3 DNA reads TGTGCCAGCAGCATCAACGGGAAGGGACACTCCTACGAGCAGTACTTC.

This sequence joins TRBV5-6 and TRBJ2-7, with D maybe TRBD1 (7 bases). This CDR3 is built from 14 residues. V lost 4 bases and J lost 6, with 17 bases in between. The germline gives CDR1 SGHDT, CDR2 YYEEEE. CDR3 region: CASSRTGTAGEQYF. In DNA form, the CDR3 reads TGTGCCAGCAGCCGAACCGGGACAGCGGGCGAGCAGTACTTC. Full variable domain (outside the CDR3, taken from reference TRBV5-6 and TRBJ2-7): DAGVTQSPTHLIKTRGQQVTLRCSPKSGHDTVSWYQQALGQGPQFIFQYYEEEERQRGNFPDRFSGHQFPNYSSELNVNALLLGDSALYLCASSRTGTAGEQYFGPGTRLTVT.

This chain connects TRBV7-2 to TRBJ2-1; possible D gene TRBD2, 6 bases. Germline CDR1 and CDR2: SGHTA and FQGNSA. Trimming cost V 5 bases and J 6 bases, with 17 bases left between them. CDR3 size: 15 residues. The CDR3 loop reads CASSPSGQVANEQFF. The CDR3 DNA follows: TGTGCCAGCAGCCCCAGCGGGCAGGTGGCCAATGAGCAGTTCTTC.

The J gene is TRBJ1-1, the V gene TRBV5-1; 7 positions agree with TRBD1. This CDR3 is 15 amino acids long. Per germline, CDR1 SGHRS and CDR2 YFSETQ. Germline trimming cut 4 bases from V and 1 base from J; bases unmatched to any gene: 7. CDR3 protein: CASSLFGTENTEAFF. CDR3 DNA: TGCGCCAGCAGCCTTTTCGGGACAGAGAACACTGAAGCTTTCTTT.

The chain uses TRBV19 and TRBJ2-7, with D uncertain. Germline assignment: CDR1 LNHDA and CDR2 SQIVND (reference sequence). V shed 0 bases and J shed 0 bases, with 6 bases lying between them. The CDR3 runs to 14 residues. The CDR3, as DNA: TGTGCCAGTAGTATAGATAGGTTCTCCTACGAGCAGTACTTC. Residues: CASSIDRFSYEQYF.